This T cell receptor (beta chain) was found in a study of blood T cell repertoires in COVID-19 (dated by TCRdb to about 2020). About the full investigation: Samples covering the acute and convalescent phases of COVID-19 were provided by collaborators in the United States, Italy and Spain. The prospective study material was composed of cDNA or gDNA derived from T cells, B-cell-depleted T cells, or PBMCs. A de-identified subject ID, COVID-19 status, age in years and sex were almost always included in the sample metadata. The repertoires were released in a freely available public database meant as a resource for research on the immune response to SARS-CoV-2. The dataset comprised deeply sampled blood TCRbeta repertoires from subjects exposed to, actively infected with, or recovered from COVID-19. Where available, HLA class I and class II types were taken from metadata supplied by the sample provider and were not determined by assay-based typing. Samples came from the ongoing ImmuneRACE study (first 160 participants) plus 1,254 subjects from 6 global collaborators.

Each collaborating institution followed its own protocols to collect whole blood in K2EDTA tubes. For TCRbeta analysis, collaborators shipped samples in one of three forms: frozen whole blood, isolated PBMCs, or DNA extracted from either of those sample types. Findings and caveats that apply to the study as a whole: The quantity of clinical and demographic metadata differed by source and by participant and was supplied without curation.

TCRbeta CDR3 regions were amplified from genomic DNA using the immunoSEQ Assay, a bias-controlled multiplex PCR. The paper's data handling went like this. Nucleated cell counts per sample were estimated from amplification of reference gene primers within the assay. To quantify the absolute abundance of each unique TCRbeta CDR3 rearrangement, sequence reads were collapsed and filtered. For each sample, productive Simpson clonality was calculated as the square root of Simpson's diversity index across productive rearrangements. This is the immuneACCESS table as TCRdb keeps it, with only in-frame sequences that have V and J called. A part of the clones is gone; compared with another copy, unresolved V genes explain less than half, and the rest is unexplained. That table gives V, J and clone size, and the DNA gave D and trimming. The table for this sample lists approximately 280,000 clones; 75% to 90% of them were counted only once. 11% of the sample rests with the top ten.

This clone was seen only once. Its antigen is currently not known. It has no much larger one-base neighbor in the sample; base qualities were not kept. Germline trimming: 1 base from V, 5 bases from J; junction bases outside gene matches: 6. CDR1 and CDR2 are read off the germline V gene as LGHNA and YNFKEQ. From the cysteine through the phenylalanine, the CDR3 covers 16 amino acids. Only CDR3 DNA remains: 48 bases, in frame from the first base. The source of this sequence is a woman between 65 and 79 years old with acute or convalescent COVID-19. What was sequenced was peripheral blood. This chain is built from TRBV4-2 and TRBJ2-1, with 9 bases matching TRBD2. The DNA sequence reads TGTGCCAGCAGCCAAGTTTTGGCGGGGGGGAACAATGAGCAGTTCTTC. Its protein is CASSQVLAGGNNEQFF.